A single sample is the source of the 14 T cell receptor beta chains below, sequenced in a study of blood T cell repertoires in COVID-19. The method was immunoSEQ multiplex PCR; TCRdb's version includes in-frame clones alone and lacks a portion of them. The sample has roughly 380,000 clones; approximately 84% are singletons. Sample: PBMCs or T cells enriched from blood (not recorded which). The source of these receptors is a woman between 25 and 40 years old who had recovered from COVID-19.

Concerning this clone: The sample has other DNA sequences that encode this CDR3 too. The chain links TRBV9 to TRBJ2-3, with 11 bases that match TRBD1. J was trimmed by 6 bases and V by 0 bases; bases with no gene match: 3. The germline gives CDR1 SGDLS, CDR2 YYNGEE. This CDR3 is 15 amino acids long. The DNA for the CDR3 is TGTGCCAGCAGCGTAGTAGGACAGGGGGCGGATACGCAGTATTTT. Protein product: CASSVVGQGADTQYF. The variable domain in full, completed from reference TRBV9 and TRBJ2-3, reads DSGVTQTPKHLITATGQRVTLRCSPRSGDLSVYWYQQSLDQGLQFLIQYYNGEERAKGNILERFSAQQFPDLHSELNLSSLELGDSALYFCASSVVGQGADTQYFGPGTRLTVL.

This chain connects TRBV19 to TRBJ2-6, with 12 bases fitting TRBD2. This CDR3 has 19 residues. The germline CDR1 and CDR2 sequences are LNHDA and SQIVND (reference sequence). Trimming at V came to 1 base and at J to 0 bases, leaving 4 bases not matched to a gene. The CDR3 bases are TGTGCCAGTAGTATAGCATCTAGCGGGGGGGCCTCTGGGGCCAACGTCCTGACTTTC. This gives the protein CASSIASSGGASGANVLTF. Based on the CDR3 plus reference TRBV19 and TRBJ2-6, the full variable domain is DGGITQSPKYLFRKEGQNVTLSCEQNLNHDAMYWYRQDPGQGLRLIYYSQIVNDFQKGDIAEGYSVSREKKESFPLTVTSAQKNPTAFYLCASSIASSGGASGANVLTFGAGSRLTVL.

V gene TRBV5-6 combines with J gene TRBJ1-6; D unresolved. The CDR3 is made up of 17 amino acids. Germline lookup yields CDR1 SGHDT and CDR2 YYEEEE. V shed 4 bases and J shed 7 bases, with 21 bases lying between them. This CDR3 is CASSPRFAGSQNSPLHF. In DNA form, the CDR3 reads TGTGCCAGCAGCCCACGGTTTGCGGGCTCTCAGAATTCACCCCTCCACTTT.

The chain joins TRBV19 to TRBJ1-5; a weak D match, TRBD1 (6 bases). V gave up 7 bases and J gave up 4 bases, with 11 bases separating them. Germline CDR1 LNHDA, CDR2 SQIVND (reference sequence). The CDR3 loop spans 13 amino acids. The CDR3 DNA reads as TGTGCCAGTACAGGGGAAAGGAATCAGCCCCAGCATTTT. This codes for CASTGERNQPQHF.

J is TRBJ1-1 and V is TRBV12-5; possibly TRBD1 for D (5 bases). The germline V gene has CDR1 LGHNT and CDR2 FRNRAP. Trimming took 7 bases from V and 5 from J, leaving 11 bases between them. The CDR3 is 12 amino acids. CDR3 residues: CASAPGGTEAFF. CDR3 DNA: TGTGCTAGTGCACCGGGGGGGACTGAAGCTTTCTTT.

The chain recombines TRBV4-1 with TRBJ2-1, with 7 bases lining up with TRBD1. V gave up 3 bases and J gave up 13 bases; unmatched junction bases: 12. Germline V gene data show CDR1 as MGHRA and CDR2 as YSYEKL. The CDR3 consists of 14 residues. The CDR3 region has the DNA TGCGCCAGCAGCCATCCCCCGGGACAGCCGGGCCAGTTCTTC. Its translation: CASSHPPGQPGQFF.

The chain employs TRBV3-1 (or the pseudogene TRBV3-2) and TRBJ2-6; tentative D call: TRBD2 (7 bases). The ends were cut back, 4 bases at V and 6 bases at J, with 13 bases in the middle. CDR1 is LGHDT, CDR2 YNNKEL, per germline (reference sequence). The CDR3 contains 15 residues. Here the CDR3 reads CASSPRGREANVLTF. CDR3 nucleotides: TGTGCCAGCAGCCCGCGGGGGCGCGAGGCCAACGTCCTGACTTTC.

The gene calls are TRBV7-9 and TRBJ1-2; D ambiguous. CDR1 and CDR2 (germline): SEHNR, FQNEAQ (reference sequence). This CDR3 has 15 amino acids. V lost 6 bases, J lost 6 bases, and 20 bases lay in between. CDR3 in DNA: TGTGCCAGCAGTCCTGGGGAGGGAAGGAGACATGGCTACACCTTC. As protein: CASSPGEGRRHGYTF.

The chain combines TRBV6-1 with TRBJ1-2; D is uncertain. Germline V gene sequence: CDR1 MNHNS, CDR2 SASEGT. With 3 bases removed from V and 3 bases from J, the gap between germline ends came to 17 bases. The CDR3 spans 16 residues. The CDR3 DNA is TGTGCCAGCAGTGACGATGATGGCCGTCTGTACTATGGCTACACCTTC. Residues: CASSDDDGRLYYGYTF.

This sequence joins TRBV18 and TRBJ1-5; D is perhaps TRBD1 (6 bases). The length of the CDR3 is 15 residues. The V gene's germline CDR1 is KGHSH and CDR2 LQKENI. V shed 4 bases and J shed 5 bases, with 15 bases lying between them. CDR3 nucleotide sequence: TGTGCCAGCTCACTCGGGGGGGGGCGAGATCAGCCCCAGCATTTT. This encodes CASSLGGGRDQPQHF.

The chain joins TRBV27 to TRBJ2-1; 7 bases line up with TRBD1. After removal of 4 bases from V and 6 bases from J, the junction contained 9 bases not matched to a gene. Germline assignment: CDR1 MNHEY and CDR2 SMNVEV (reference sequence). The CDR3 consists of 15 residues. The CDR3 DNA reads TGTGCCAGCAGTTCCCGGGACAGCGAAATCAATGAGCAGTTCTTC. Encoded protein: CASSSRDSEINEQFF.

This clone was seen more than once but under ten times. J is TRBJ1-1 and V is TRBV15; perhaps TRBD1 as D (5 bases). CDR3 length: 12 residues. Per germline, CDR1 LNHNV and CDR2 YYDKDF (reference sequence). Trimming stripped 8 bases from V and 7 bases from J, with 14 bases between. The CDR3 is CATGQGTNEAFF. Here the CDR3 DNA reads TGTGCCACCGGCCAGGGAACCAATGAAGCTTTCTTT.

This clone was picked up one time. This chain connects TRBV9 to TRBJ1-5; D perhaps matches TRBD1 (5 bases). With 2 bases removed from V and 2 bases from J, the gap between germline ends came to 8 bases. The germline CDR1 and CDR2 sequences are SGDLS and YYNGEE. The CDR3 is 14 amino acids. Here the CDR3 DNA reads TGTGCCAGCAGCGTGGGGGGGGGCAATCAGCCCCAGCATTTT. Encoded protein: CASSVGGGNQPQHF.

Here the CDR3 reads CASSLWGWEQYF. CDR3 bases: TGTGCCAGCAGCTTATGGGGCTGGGAGCAGTACTTC. This chain joins TRBV11-2 and TRBJ2-7; D perhaps matches TRBD1 (5 bases). The ends were cut back, 2 bases at V and 7 bases at J, with 9 bases in the middle. This CDR3 has 12 amino acids. Germline V lookup: CDR1 SGHAT, CDR2 FQNNGV.